This passage covers 22 T cell receptor beta chains from one sample sequenced in a study of T cell responses to AZD1222 COVID-19 vaccine. Assay: immunoSEQ multiplex PCR; the TCRdb copy retains only in-frame clones and omits some. The profile shows approximately 150,000 clones, 94% of them singletons. Sequenced here: peripheral blood, sampled on day 0 of AZD1222 vaccination. These receptors were taken from an adult in good health.

The CDR3 coding sequence is TGTGCCAGTTCTTACAGGGGCACTGAAGCTTTCTTT. Its translation is CASSYRGTEAFF. The J gene is TRBJ1-1, the V gene TRBV19, with 7 bases fitting TRBD1. The CDR3 totals 12 residues. J was trimmed by 4 bases and V by 8 bases; bases with no gene match: 4. CDR1 and CDR2 from the germline V gene are LNHDA and SQIVND (reference sequence).

This rearrangement joins TRBV5-4 to TRBJ2-2; TRBD1 matches 9 bases. This CDR3 region has 16 residues. The V gene's germline CDR1 is SGHNT and CDR2 YYREEE (reference sequence). Germline trimming cut 2 bases from V and 5 bases from J; bases unmatched to any gene: 7. CDR3 DNA sequence: TGTGCCAGCAGCTTTGGTTCACAGGGGGCAACCGGGGAGCTGTTTTTT. Translating gives CASSFGSQGATGELFF.

The chain couples TRBV6-4 to TRBJ2-2, with D hard to call. Between the trimmed V and J ends, which lost 2 bases and 4 bases, there was a span of 8 bases. This CDR3 has 14 amino acids. Germline V CDR1 and CDR2: MRHNA, SNTAGT. CDR3 residues: CASSDRPSTGELFF. The CDR3 DNA reads TGTGCCAGCAGTGACAGGCCTAGCACCGGGGAGCTGTTTTTT.

This sequence joins TRBV9 and TRBJ2-1, with 8 bases fitting TRBD2. The CDR3 contains 17 residues. Trimming at V came to 3 bases and at J to 3 bases, leaving 11 bases not matched to a gene. The germline CDR1 and CDR2 sequences are SGDLS and YYNGEE. The CDR3 region is CASSASGQVRFYNEQFF. CDR3 DNA sequence: TGTGCCAGCAGCGCTAGCGGGCAGGTTAGATTCTACAATGAGCAGTTCTTC. The full variable domain, completed using reference TRBV9 and TRBJ2-1, is DSGVTQTPKHLITATGQRVTLRCSPRSGDLSVYWYQQSLDQGLQFLIQYYNGEERAKGNILERFSAQQFPDLHSELNLSSLELGDSALYFCASSASGQVRFYNEQFFGPGTRLTVL.

This clone appeared once. V is TRBV5-1 and J is TRBJ2-5, with 16 positions matching TRBD2. Germline CDR1 SGHRS, CDR2 YFSETQ. V shed 3 bases and J 5 bases; nucleotides not matched to a gene: 4. This CDR3 comprises 16 residues. CDR3 bases: TGCGCCAGCAGCTCGGGGACTAGCGGGGGGGCCGAGACCCAGTACTTC. It yields the protein CASSSGTSGGAETQYF. Full variable domain (missing parts from reference TRBV5-1 and TRBJ2-5): KAGVTQTPRYLIKTRGQQVTLSCSPISGHRSVSWYQQTPGQGLQFLFEYFSETQRNKGNFPGRFSGRQFSNSRSEMNVSTLELGDSALYLCASSSGTSGGAETQYFGPGTRLLVL.

The V gene is TRBV7-2, the J gene TRBJ1-5; D gene uncertain. The CDR3 is 15 amino acids. V dropped 4 bases and J dropped 4 bases, with 14 bases sitting between them. From germline, CDR1 is SGHTA and CDR2 FQGNSA. CDR3 protein: CASSSNGVGNQPQHF. CDR3 in DNA: TGTGCCAGCAGCTCGAATGGGGTAGGGAATCAGCCCCAGCATTTT.

The V gene is TRBV5-1, the J gene TRBJ1-1; D is possibly TRBD1 (5 bases). CDR1 SGHRS and CDR2 YFSETQ come from the germline V gene. The ends were cut back, 0 bases at V and 1 base at J, with 7 bases in the middle. The CDR3 is made up of 14 amino acids. Written as DNA, the CDR3 is TGCGCCAGCAGCTTGGCAGGGCCGAACACTGAAGCTTTCTTT. Its translation: CASSLAGPNTEAFF.

The chain carries TRBV2 and TRBJ1-2; D perhaps matches TRBD1 (5 bases). The CDR3 covers 11 residues. V lost 6 bases, J lost 5 bases, and 7 bases lay in between. Looked up from germline, CDR1 is SNHLY and CDR2 is FYNNEI. Here the CDR3 reads CASRTEYGYTF. In DNA form, the CDR3 reads TGTGCCAGCAGGACAGAGTATGGCTACACCTTC.

This clone was detected once. The chain recombines TRBV6-5 with TRBJ2-2, with D possibly TRBD1 on 6 matching bases. This CDR3 spans 13 amino acids. The germline gives CDR1 MNHEY, CDR2 SVGAGI. Trimming took 5 bases from V and 4 from J, leaving 8 bases between them. In DNA form, the CDR3 reads TGTGCCAGCAGTCAGGGGAGCACCGGGGAGCTGTTTTTT. It translates to CASSQGSTGELFF.

The rearrangement uses TRBV6-5 and TRBJ1-1; D not certain. With 8 bases removed from V and 2 bases from J, the gap between germline ends came to 18 bases. CDR1 MNHEY and CDR2 SVGAGI come from the germline V gene. The CDR3 totals 15 residues. In DNA, the CDR3 is TGTGCCAGCCCCGTTGATACACTTTCTAACACTGAAGCTTTCTTT. As protein: CASPVDTLSNTEAFF.

V usage is TRBV23-1 and J usage is TRBJ2-3; the match to TRBD2 covers 7 bases. TRBV23-1 is placed among ORFs of uncertain function. This CDR3 has 15 residues. Germline trimming cut 4 bases from V and 3 bases from J; bases unmatched to any gene: 7. CDR3 in amino acids: CASSRPCGGTDTQYF. CDR3 bases: TGCGCCAGCAGTCGACCTTGCGGGGGTACAGATACGCAGTATTTT.

This chain connects TRBV6-4 to TRBJ2-3; the D call may be TRBD1 or TRBD2 (5 bases each). Trimming took off 6 bases at V and 1 base at J, with 11 bases between the two ends. The CDR3 has 14 amino acids. Germline lookup yields CDR1 MRHNA and CDR2 SNTAGT. The CDR3 DNA reads TGTGCCAGCAGCGCCATGGGGGGCACAGATACGCAGTATTTT. Translated: CASSAMGGTDTQYF.

This rearrangement joins TRBV18 to TRBJ2-3; 11 nucleotides align to TRBD2. Losses at the gene ends were 0 bases for V and 2 bases for J; bases not matched to a gene: 4. The CDR3 extends over 17 amino acids. Germline assignment: CDR1 KGHSH and CDR2 LQKENI. CDR3 bases: TGTGCCAGCTCACCACCGAAGACTAGCGGGATCACAGATACGCAGTATTTT. It codes for CASSPPKTSGITDTQYF.

The chain employs TRBV5-6 and TRBJ1-1, with TRBD1 identical over 12 bases. Germline V gene data show CDR1 as SGHDT and CDR2 as YYEEEE. The V segment lost 4 bases and the J segment 4 bases; nucleotides outside the gene matches: 11. The CDR3 covers 17 residues. The CDR3 DNA is TGTGCCAGCAGCGGGGACAGGGGGCGCGTGGTAAGCACTGAAGCTTTCTTT. Translating it yields CASSGDRGRVVSTEAFF. The whole variable domain, filled in from reference TRBV5-6 and TRBJ1-1, reads DAGVTQSPTHLIKTRGQQVTLRCSPKSGHDTVSWYQQALGQGPQFIFQYYEEEERQRGNFPDRFSGHQFPNYSSELNVNALLLGDSALYLCASSGDRGRVVSTEAFFGQGTRLTVV.

V is TRBV29-1 and J is TRBJ2-2; D unresolved. The CDR3 is made up of 11 amino acids. Germline V CDR1 and CDR2: SQVTM, ANQGSEA. V was trimmed by 5 bases and J by 11 bases, leaving 12 bases between them. The CDR3 loop reads CSVSFTSELFF. The DNA for the CDR3 is TGCAGCGTTTCCTTCACTTCCGAGCTGTTTTTT.

The chain combines TRBV29-1 with TRBJ2-2; 8 bases align to TRBD1. Germline CDR1 SQVTM, CDR2 ANQGSEA. Losses at the gene ends were 4 bases for V and 0 bases for J; bases not matched to a gene: 7. This CDR3 region has 16 residues. Here the CDR3 reads CSVAGTGRTNTGELFF. As DNA, the CDR3 is TGCAGCGTTGCCGGGACAGGTAGAACGAACACCGGGGAGCTGTTTTTT.

The chain is built from TRBV5-1 and TRBJ2-2; 8 nucleotides match TRBD2. Per the germline V gene, CDR1 is SGHRS and CDR2 is YFSETQ. V shed 0 bases, J shed 0 bases, and the junction held 16 bases outside the gene matches. This CDR3 has 21 residues. This chain's CDR3 is CASSLAGGASRSSANTGELFF. CDR3 bases: TGCGCCAGCAGCTTGGCCGGGGGGGCGAGCCGAAGCTCAGCGAACACCGGGGAGCTGTTTTTT.

The J gene is TRBJ2-5, the V gene TRBV12-3 or TRBV12-4; D ambiguous. The CDR3 sequence is 11 residues long. The V gene lost 3 bases and the J gene lost 7 bases, with 6 bases spanning the gap. The CDR3: CASSFGGTQYF. CDR3 bases: TGTGCCAGCAGTTTTGGCGGGACCCAGTACTTC.

DNA of the CDR3: TGTGCCAGTAGTATAGCCACAGGTGAGCAGTTCTTC. Its protein is CASSIATGEQFF. This chain joins TRBV19 and TRBJ2-1, with a weak D call TRBD1 (5 bases). Trimming removed 1 base from V and 9 bases from J, with 7 bases in between. CDR1 is LNHDA, CDR2 SQIVND, per germline (reference sequence). This CDR3 has 12 amino acids.

The V call is TRBV30, the J call TRBJ2-3; the match to TRBD2 covers 8 bases. V shed 2 bases, J shed 4 bases, and the junction held 2 bases outside the gene matches. CDR3 length: 13 amino acids. Germline CDR1 and CDR2: GTSNPN and SVGIG (reference sequence). The DNA of the CDR3 is TGTGCCTGGAGTTCGACTAGCGCAGATACGCAGTATTTT. The encoded protein is CAWSSTSADTQYF.

The V and J genes are TRBV15 and TRBJ1-6, with TRBD1 matching over 8 bases. Germline assignment: CDR1 LNHNV and CDR2 YYDKDF (reference sequence). The CDR3 has 14 amino acids. Trimming took 6 bases from V and 7 from J; bases not matched to a gene: 5. The CDR3 nucleotides read TGTGCCACCAGTAGGACAGGGATAAATTCACCCCTCCACTTT. Its translation is CATSRTGINSPLHF.

The rearrangement links TRBV5-8 to TRBJ2-2, with D hard to call. With 2 bases removed from V and 6 bases from J, the gap between germline ends came to 5 bases. This CDR3 is built from 12 residues. From germline, CDR1 is SGHTS and CDR2 YDEGEE. The CDR3 bases are TGTGCCAGCAGCTTTGGCGCCGGGGAGCTGTTTTTT. This encodes CASSFGAGELFF. The full variable domain, rest sourced from reference TRBV5-8 and TRBJ2-2, is EAGVTQSPTHLIKTRGQQATLRCSPISGHTSVYWYQQALGLGLQFLLWYDEGEERNRGNFPPRFSGRQFPNYSSELNVNALELEDSALYLCASSFGAGELFFGEGSRLTVL.